Listed here are 25 T cell receptor beta chains from one sample, sequenced in a study of type 1 regulatory T cells. For these TCRs, the target antigens are not known. TCRdb processed the reads anew with MiXCR; each CDR3 protein has one entry. The table lists about 62,000 distinct CDR3 sequences, around 62% of them singletons, with over 1.5% in the top ten. The sequenced material came from cultured non-Tr1 T cells, either the whole culture or a sorted T cell fraction (not recorded which). All receptors derive from a human donor in good health.

The gene calls are TRBV5-1 and TRBJ2-5; D gene uncertain. The V gene lost 4 bases and the J gene lost 1 base, with 11 bases spanning the gap. This CDR3 has 14 amino acids. CDR1 and CDR2 from the germline V gene are SGHRS and YFSETQ. The CDR3 DNA reads as TGCGCCAGCAGCGACCGGAGATCCCAAGAGACCCAGTACTTC. This codes for CASSDRRSQETQYF.

This chain connects TRBV20-1 to TRBJ1-5, with D possibly TRBD1 on 5 matching bases. Deletions cut 3 bases from V and 0 bases from J, with 12 bases between. The germline V gene encodes CDR1 DFQATT and CDR2 SNEGSKA (reference sequence). This CDR3 comprises 15 residues. In DNA form, the CDR3 reads TGCAGTGCTAGTCTATCAGGGAATAGCAATCAGCCCCAGCATTTT. Its translation: CSASLSGNSNQPQHF.

This clonotype was detected a few times. V usage is TRBV20-1 and J usage is TRBJ1-4; possible D gene TRBD1, 6 bases. The CDR3 runs to 13 residues. The V end was cut by 6 bases, the J end by 8 bases, with 16 bases between. From germline, CDR1 is DFQATT and CDR2 SNEGSKA (reference sequence). DNA of the CDR3: TGCAGTGCGGGCCTAGGGGGTATGGAAAAACTGTTTTTT. It encodes CSAGLGGMEKLFF.

V and J are TRBV7-2 and TRBJ2-2; TRBD2 might be the D (5 bases). The germline CDR1 and CDR2 sequences are SGHTA and FQGNSA. The V gene lost 4 bases and the J gene lost 5 bases, with 8 bases spanning the gap. The CDR3 runs to 13 residues. The CDR3 DNA sequence: TGTGCCAGCAGCTCGCGGACTACCGGGGAGCTGTTTTTT. Translation gives CASSSRTTGELFF.

The genes are TRBV12-3 or TRBV12-4 and TRBJ2-5, with 9 bases identical to TRBD1. The length of the CDR3 is 14 residues. Trimming at V came to 4 bases and at J to 3 bases, leaving 3 bases not matched to a gene. The CDR3, as DNA: TGTGCCAGCAGTTGGGACAGGGAAGAAGAGACCCAGTACTTC. The encoded protein is CASSWDREEETQYF.

This clonotype was observed a handful of times. The chain joins TRBV7-3 to TRBJ2-3; TRBD2 agrees at 7 bases. Germline V gives CDR1 SGHTA, CDR2 FQGTGA. Trimming removed 5 bases from V and 2 bases from J; junction bases left unmatched: 10. This CDR3 is built from 16 residues. The chain's CDR3 is CASSPKGRAYTDTQYF. The CDR3 DNA reads as TGTGCCAGCAGCCCCAAGGGGAGGGCCTACACAGATACGCAGTATTTT. Variable domain in full (rest from reference TRBV7-3 and TRBJ2-3): GAGVSQTPSNKVTEKGKYVELRCDPISGHTALYWYRQSLGQGPEFLIYFQGTGAADDSGLPNDRFFAVRPEGSVSTLKIQRTERGDSAVYLCASSPKGRAYTDTQYFGPGTRLTVL.

The table lists this clonotype with a count of one. CDR3 loop: CASSSGVRVGETQYF. The CDR3 DNA reads as TGTGCCAGCAGTTCAGGGGTTAGGGTCGGAGAGACCCAGTACTTC. The J gene is TRBJ2-5, the V gene TRBV27, with D tentatively TRBD1 (6 bases). V was pared by 4 bases and J by 4 bases, with 16 bases between. The CDR3 runs to 15 residues. The germline V gene encodes CDR1 MNHEY and CDR2 SMNVEV (reference sequence).

The V call is TRBV5-1, the J call TRBJ1-5, with 10 bases that match TRBD1. The CDR3 covers 15 residues. Unmatched junction bases numbered 3, after V lost 5 bases and J lost 1 base. From germline, CDR1 is SGHRS and CDR2 YFSETQ. The CDR3 region is CASSTGQGSNQPQHF. The CDR3 coding sequence is TGCGCCAGCAGTACGGGACAGGGGAGCAATCAGCCCCAGCATTTT.

This clonotype appeared a few times. The V gene is TRBV20-1, the J gene TRBJ2-2, with 11 bases fitting TRBD1. With V trimmed by 1 base and J by 6 bases, 4 bases remained unmatched. CDR3 length equals 15 residues. Per the germline V gene, CDR1 is DFQATT and CDR2 is SNEGSKA (reference sequence). CDR3 loop: CSARAGQGASGELFF. The CDR3 DNA reads TGCAGTGCTAGAGCAGGACAGGGGGCGTCCGGGGAGCTGTTTTTT.

This clonotype was recorded only once. The V and J genes are TRBV20-1 and TRBJ2-5; 9 bases match TRBD1. This CDR3 contains 15 residues. Germline assignment: CDR1 DFQATT and CDR2 SNEGSKA (reference sequence). V shed 3 bases and J 5 bases; nucleotides not matched to a gene: 10. The CDR3 is CSARAGTGIGETQYF. For the CDR3, the DNA is TGCAGTGCTAGGGCCGGGACAGGGATAGGGGAGACCCAGTACTTC.

This chain links TRBV6-2 or TRBV6-3 with TRBJ2-3; the D is unclear. Germline CDR1 and CDR2: MNHEY and SVGEGT. The CDR3 is 11 residues long. The germline V and J ends were trimmed by 4 bases and 7 bases, with 6 bases remaining between them. Written as DNA, the CDR3 is TGTGCCAGCAGTTCACCGAATACGCAGTATTTT. Residues: CASSSPNTQYF.

The rearrangement joins TRBV3-1 to TRBJ1-4; 8 nucleotides agree with TRBD1. CDR3 length: 13 amino acids. V shed 2 bases and J 8 bases; nucleotides not matched to a gene: 1. Germline V gene data show CDR1 as LGHDT and CDR2 as YNNKEL (reference sequence). The CDR3 protein is CASSQQGAEKLFF. In DNA form, the CDR3 reads TGTGCCAGCAGCCAACAGGGGGCGGAAAAACTGTTTTTT.

This chain connects TRBV24-1 to TRBJ2-2; perhaps TRBD2 as D (6 bases). The CDR3 covers 14 residues. CDR1 KGHDR and CDR2 SFDVKD come from the germline V gene. The V end lost 9 bases, the J end lost 2 bases, and 12 bases lay between the germline ends. The CDR3, as DNA: TGTGCCACCGCCGAGGGACTCAACACCGGGGAGCTGTTTTTT. This sequence encodes CATAEGLNTGELFF.

This clonotype was recorded once. The genes are TRBV5-6 and TRBJ2-7; TRBD2 agrees at 9 bases. The CDR3 is made up of 17 amino acids. CDR1 is SGHDT, CDR2 YYEEEE, per germline. Unmatched junction bases numbered 14, after V lost 0 bases and J lost 7 bases. DNA for the CDR3: TGTGCCAGCAGCTTGGGTTTTATAGGGACTAGCCTTACAGAGCAGTACTTC. This translates into CASSLGFIGTSLTEQYF. Looking up the rest from reference TRBV5-6 and TRBJ2-7 gives the full variable domain: DAGVTQSPTHLIKTRGQQVTLRCSPKSGHDTVSWYQQALGQGPQFIFQYYEEEERQRGNFPDRFSGHQFPNYSSELNVNALLLGDSALYLCASSLGFIGTSLTEQYFGPGTRLTVT.

The genes are TRBV20-1 and TRBJ2-7; tentative D call: TRBD1 (6 bases). Trimming pared 6 bases from V and 4 bases from J, leaving 22 bases between. The CDR3 has 15 amino acids. Germline CDR1 DFQATT, CDR2 SNEGSKA (reference sequence). CDR3 region: CSAGRQSTGKYEQYF. In DNA form, the CDR3 reads TGCAGTGCCGGTCGACAGTCCACAGGGAAATACGAGCAGTACTTC.

The chain uses TRBV20-1 and TRBJ1-5, with TRBD1 identical over 9 bases. The V segment lost 1 base and the J segment 2 bases; nucleotides outside the gene matches: 3. The germline gives CDR1 DFQATT, CDR2 SNEGSKA (reference sequence). This CDR3 contains 15 residues. CDR3 loop: CSARGQGVGNQPQHF. As DNA, the CDR3 is TGCAGTGCTAGAGGACAGGGGGTGGGCAATCAGCCCCAGCATTTT.

The J gene is TRBJ1-1, the V gene TRBV5-1; 7 bases line up with TRBD1. Germline CDR1 SGHRS, CDR2 YFSETQ. The V segment lost 0 bases and the J segment 4 bases; nucleotides outside the gene matches: 6. This CDR3 comprises 15 residues. CDR3 bases: TGCGCCAGCAGCTTGGGGGGACAGAGATTCACTGAAGCTTTCTTT. It codes for CASSLGGQRFTEAFF. Full variable domain (missing parts from reference TRBV5-1 and TRBJ1-1): KAGVTQTPRYLIKTRGQQVTLSCSPISGHRSVSWYQQTPGQGLQFLFEYFSETQRNKGNFPGRFSGRQFSNSRSEMNVSTLELGDSALYLCASSLGGQRFTEAFFGQGTRLTVV.

The rearrangement links TRBV20-1 to TRBJ1-2, with D possibly being TRBD1 (6 bases). The germline V gene has CDR1 DFQATT and CDR2 SNEGSKA (reference sequence). V dropped 5 bases and J dropped 6 bases, with 16 bases sitting between them. The CDR3 has 13 amino acids. The CDR3 DNA reads as TGCAGTGCTGGGGGCGGCACGGGTAATGGCTACACCTTC. It codes for CSAGGGTGNGYTF.

The gene calls are TRBV12-3 or TRBV12-4 and TRBJ1-2, with TRBD1 identical over 7 bases. The CDR3 has 14 residues. Trimming at V came to 3 bases and at J to 3 bases, leaving 4 bases not matched to a gene. The CDR3 DNA sequence: TGTGCCAGCAGTTTTGGCAGGGGGGACTATGGCTACACCTTC. Translated: CASSFGRGDYGYTF.

V is TRBV5-4 and J is TRBJ1-4; D gene uncertain. V was trimmed by 1 base and J by 5 bases, leaving 9 bases between them. CDR1 is SGHNT and CDR2 is YYREEE in the germline V gene (reference sequence). This CDR3 is 14 amino acids long. CDR3 DNA: TGTGCCAGCAGCTTGAGAGGTGGGAATGAAAAACTGTTTTTT. Translated: CASSLRGGNEKLFF.

This clonotype was seen only once. V usage is TRBV20-1 and J usage is TRBJ2-2; D uncertain. V was clipped by 1 base and J by 0 bases, with 3 bases between them. This CDR3 contains 13 residues. The germline gives CDR1 DFQATT, CDR2 SNEGSKA (reference sequence). The CDR3 DNA sequence: TGCAGTGCTAGAGTGGCGAACACCGGGGAGCTGTTTTTT. Translating it yields CSARVANTGELFF.

V usage is TRBV2 and J usage is TRBJ2-3; 8 nucleotides align to TRBD1. Germline V gives CDR1 SNHLY, CDR2 FYNNEI. The CDR3 length is 13 residues. V lost 5 bases and J lost 11; bases outside the gene matches: 9. The CDR3 reads CASSTGTGSVQYF. CDR3 DNA: TGTGCCAGCAGTACCGGGACAGGAAGCGTGCAGTATTTT. Based on the CDR3 plus reference TRBV2 and TRBJ2-3, the full variable domain is EPEVTQTPSHQVTQMGQEVILRCVPISNHLYFYWYRQILGQKVEFLVSFYNNEISEKSEIFDDQFSVERPDGSNFTLKIRSTKLEDSAMYFCASSTGTGSVQYFGPGTRLTVL.

The genes are TRBV25-1 and TRBJ1-1; D unclear. The germline gives CDR1 MGHDK, CDR2 SYGVNS. The CDR3 loop spans 14 amino acids. The ends were cut back, 3 bases at V and 0 bases at J, with 8 bases in the middle. CDR3 coding DNA: TGTGCCAGCAGTGATGGGGTAATGAACACTGAAGCTTTCTTT. Translating it yields CASSDGVMNTEAFF.

The rearrangement uses TRBV20-1 and TRBJ2-1, with 13 bases identical to TRBD2. After removal of 4 bases from V and 8 bases from J, the junction contained 11 bases not matched to a gene. Germline CDR1 DFQATT, CDR2 SNEGSKA (reference sequence). The CDR3 consists of 16 residues. CDR3 loop: CSATAPGLAGFDEQFF. The CDR3 coding sequence is TGCAGTGCTACAGCACCGGGACTAGCGGGATTCGATGAGCAGTTCTTC.

This chain links TRBV7-3 with TRBJ1-6; no definite D call. The CDR3 has 14 residues. CDR1 SGHTA and CDR2 FQGTGA come from the germline V gene. V lost 0 bases and J 10 bases, leaving 10 bases between the germline ends. The CDR3 sequence: CASSLTTVLSPLHF. The CDR3 DNA reads TGTGCCAGCAGCTTAACAACGGTTTTGTCACCCCTCCACTTT.